A selection of T cell receptor beta chains follows, all from one sample in a study of T cells after yellow fever vaccination. TCRdb analysed the 5' RACE reads with MiXCR anew, one entry per CDR3 protein. Among around 550,000 distinct CDR3 sequences listed, approximately 21% were seen once. The sample was PBMCs, taken 15 days after the yellow fever booster vaccination. These TCRs come from a man younger than 40 who received the YFV17D yellow fever vaccine. Both conserved end residues are trimmed from each CDR3. A D gene is named only where the DNA matches it firmly.

TRBJ2-1 | TRBV5-1 | TRBD2 | ASTPGTSGINEQF
TRBJ2-2 | TRBV29-1 | - | SAGVTGELF
TRBJ2-7 | TRBV12-3/TRBV12-4 | - | ASSRFGAYEQY
TRBJ2-5 | TRBV5-4 | - | ASSLVGPLQETQY
TRBJ1-5 | TRBV27 | TRBD1 | ASTDRGHNQPQH
TRBJ2-3 | TRBV9 | - | ASSVGPTSTDTQY
TRBJ2-5 | TRBV12-3/TRBV12-4 | - | ASSLGMGETQY
TRBJ2-5 | TRBV6-5 | - | ASARGLVETQY
TRBJ2-5 | TRBV11-1 | TRBD1 | ASSQSTGGGETQY
TRBJ2-5 | TRBV3-1 | TRBD2 | ASSHAIAGEETQY
TRBJ1-1 | TRBV5-1 | - | ASSLARQGGTEAF
TRBJ2-7 | TRBV28 | TRBD1 | ASSRRGQGAGEQY
TRBJ1-1 | TRBV4-3 | - | ASSQDASLEAF
TRBJ2-5 | TRBV20-1 | TRBD2 | SAVVSGLVWRETQY
TRBJ2-1 | TRBV18 | - | ASSPPLSQGPNEQF
TRBJ2-2 | TRBV6-1 | TRBD2 | ASIEVSIGLAGTGELF
TRBJ2-3 | TRBV7-2 | - | ASSLDLRTDTQY
TRBJ2-7 | TRBV20-1 | - | SARRPLSGSSYEQY
TRBJ2-2 | TRBV12-3/TRBV12-4 | - | ASRLGTTNTGELF
TRBJ2-5 | TRBV12-3/TRBV12-4 | TRBD2 | ASRGTSGPQETQY
TRBJ2-1 | TRBV6-1 | - | ASSPSQGAGGIEQF
TRBJ2-1 | TRBV20-1 | TRBD1 | SAKTGVTLEQF
TRBJ1-1 | TRBV29-1 | TRBD1 | SGDRGGNTEAF
TRBJ2-6 | TRBV5-6 | - | ASSPRIVANVLT
TRBJ2-1 | TRBV7-2 | - | GSGLLSYNEQF
TRBJ2-7 | TRBV29-1 | - | SVRPGGGTGKEQY
TRBJ2-5 | TRBV6-2/TRBV6-3 | - | ASSFHRTALGETQY
TRBJ2-1 | TRBV24-1 | - | ATSAVADNEQF
TRBJ2-5 | TRBV6-5 | - | ASSSVDTETQY
TRBJ2-7 | TRBV20-1 | TRBD2 | SATGTSSYEQY
TRBJ2-5 | TRBV15 | - | ATSREKGWETQY
TRBJ2-1 | TRBV20-1 | TRBD2 | SAISLAGGREQF
TRBJ1-3 | TRBV5-6 | - | ASSYTGSSGNTIY
TRBJ1-2 | TRBV28 | TRBD1 | ASNSDRGYGYT
TRBJ1-6 | TRBV6-5 | TRBD1 | ASRYRGWNSPLH
TRBJ2-2 | TRBV7-8 | - | ASSSDPLDFLGFGELF
TRBJ2-7 | TRBV5-4 | - | ASSSTGPYEQY
TRBJ2-7 | TRBV15 | - | ATSRDRRVYEQY
TRBJ2-3 | TRBV12-3/TRBV12-4 | TRBD2 | ASSPGTSGYTDTQY
TRBJ2-3 | TRBV7-3 | - | ASSRERTQY
TRBJ2-7 | TRBV25-1 | TRBD2 | ASSGGGRSEQY
TRBJ2-3 | TRBV20-1 | - | SASPGSTDTQY
TRBJ2-1 | TRBV11-1 | - | ASSYGRALGASYNEQF
TRBJ2-2 | TRBV11-2 | - | ASSLVPENTGELF
TRBJ2-1 | TRBV15 | - | ATSRDGLKQF
TRBJ2-3 | TRBV7-3 | - | ASSLDVGRNTQY
TRBJ2-7 | TRBV9 | - | ASSVEGTSLEQY
TRBJ2-2 | TRBV5-1 | TRBD1 | ASRPGTGSGELF
TRBJ1-1 | TRBV6-6 | - | ASGFSEAF
TRBJ2-4 | TRBV4-3 | - | ASSQNPTRQGGWDIQY
TRBJ2-7 | TRBV20-1 | - | SARVSELYEQY
TRBJ2-4 | TRBV6-2/TRBV6-3 | TRBD2 | ASSSLLAGTKNIQY
TRBJ2-1 | TRBV7-3 | - | ASSGQGGVGEQF
TRBJ2-2 | TRBV20-1 | TRBD1 | SAKGFGQGRNTGELF